Listed here is a single T cell receptor (beta chain). These data come from a study of blood T cell repertoires in COVID-19. Participant reports of clinical history set cohort assignment. Clones were read by immunoSEQ multiplex PCR, and TCRdb kept only the in-frame ones, dropping some. Here the sample spans some 200,000 clones, roughly four fifths being singletons. In germline, CDR1 is SQVTM, CDR2 ANQGSEA. The CDR3 sequence is 12 residues long. V dropped 5 bases and J dropped 10; count of bases not matched to a gene: 5. The J gene is TRBJ2-1, the V gene TRBV29-1, with 10 bases identical to TRBD2. This receptor was taken from a middle-aged woman with acute COVID-19. The sequenced material came from PBMCs or T cells enriched from blood (not recorded which). The DNA of the CDR3 is TGCAGCGTTTTTCTAGCGGGGGCCGAGCAGTTCTTC. Translation: CSVFLAGAEQFF.